The 15 T cell receptor beta chains given below trace back to one sample, sequenced in a study of blood T cell repertoires in COVID-19. Some clones are missing from TCRdb's copy, which holds only in-frame ones; the method was immunoSEQ multiplex PCR. The sample comprises some 110,000 clones, roughly 87% of which are singletons, and more than 4% rests with the top ten. Sequencing was done on a sample of peripheral blood. The receptors shown here come from a man aged 50 to 60 with acute or convalescent COVID-19.

The J gene is TRBJ2-3, the V gene TRBV21-1; TRBD1 is taken as the D call from the table, unchecked against the DNA. TRBV21-1 is given as a pseudogene. This CDR3 region has 18 residues. CDR3 residues: CASSNGDRGPSATDTQYF. The CDR3 DNA reads TGTGCCAGCAGCAACGGTGACAGGGGACCCTCAGCGACAGATACGCAGTATTTT.

CDR3: CASSFPPSANTGELFF. As DNA, the CDR3 is TGTGCCAGCAGCTTTCCTCCTAGCGCGAACACCGGGGAGCTGTTTTTT. The chain couples TRBV7-9 to TRBJ2-2, with D possibly matching TRBD2 (6 bases). The CDR3 has 16 amino acids. Trimming pared 3 bases from V and 0 bases from J, leaving 11 bases between. Germline-derived CDR1 and CDR2 are SEHNR and FQNEAQ (reference sequence).

V is TRBV28 and J is TRBJ2-5; TRBD2 is a possible D gene (6 bases). V was clipped by 3 bases and J by 5 bases, with 10 bases between them. Germline CDR1 is MDHEN and CDR2 is SYDVKM. The CDR3 has 13 residues. CDR3 residues: CASSLSRGETQYF. The CDR3 DNA is TGTGCCAGCAGTTTGTCACGGGGGGAGACCCAGTACTTC.

The chain links TRBV10-2 to TRBJ2-2; TRBD2 aligns across 8 bases. This CDR3 comprises 13 residues. Losses at the gene ends were 8 bases for V and 7 bases for J; bases not matched to a gene: 6. Germline CDR1 and CDR2: WSHSY and SAAADI. The CDR3 DNA follows: TGCGCCAGCGAGCGGGAGAGTGTCGGGGAGCTGTTTTTT. Its protein is CASERESVGELFF.

The V and J genes are TRBV29-1 and TRBJ2-7; 7 positions agree with TRBD1. Germline V lookup: CDR1 SQVTM, CDR2 ANQGSEA. V lost 7 bases to trimming and J lost 3 bases; unmatched junction nucleotides: 12. CDR3 length equals 14 residues. The CDR3 region has the DNA TGCAGCGCTAGGGACAGTGCTTTGGACTACGAGCAGTACTTC. Protein product: CSARDSALDYEQYF.

The genes are TRBV29-1 and TRBJ1-3, with D possibly being TRBD1 (6 bases). Germline V gene sequence: CDR1 SQVTM, CDR2 ANQGSEA. This CDR3 spans 13 amino acids. V was clipped by 3 bases and J by 6 bases, with 12 bases between them. As DNA, the CDR3 is TGCAGCGTTGACGAGGGGGGGGTAAACACCATATATTTT. Translating it yields CSVDEGGVNTIYF. The full variable domain, completed using reference TRBV29-1 and TRBJ1-3, is SAVISQKPSRDICQRGTSLTIQCQVDSQVTMMFWYRQQPGQSLTLIATANQGSEATYESGFVIDKFPISRPNLTFSTLTVSNMSPEDSSIYLCSVDEGGVNTIYFGEGSWLTVV.

This clone was recorded only once. V gene TRBV9 combines with J gene TRBJ1-1; 7 bases are a match to TRBD1. The CDR3 is made up of 15 amino acids. CDR1 and CDR2 from the germline V gene are SGDLS and YYNGEE. Trimming removed 3 bases from V and 1 base from J; junction bases left unmatched: 6. DNA for the CDR3: TGTGCCAGCAGCGACTCCGGGACAGCGAACACTGAAGCTTTCTTT. This codes for CASSDSGTANTEAFF.

This clone showed up just once. The J gene is TRBJ1-6, the V gene TRBV19, with 8 nucleotides matching TRBD1. The germline V gene has CDR1 LNHDA and CDR2 SQIVND (reference sequence). With 7 bases clipped from V and 8 bases from J, the junction kept 7 bases outside the gene matches. CDR3 length: 14 residues. The CDR3 spells CASTWTGNDSPLHF. CDR3 nucleotide sequence: TGTGCCAGTACATGGACAGGGAACGATTCACCCCTCCACTTT.

The rearrangement uses TRBV3-1 (or the pseudogene TRBV3-2) and TRBJ2-5; TRBD2 is a possible D gene (6 bases). The CDR3 loop spans 15 amino acids. Germline CDR1 reads LGHDT; CDR2 reads YNNKEL (reference sequence). Trimming took 1 base from V and 5 from J, leaving 14 bases between them. CDR3 sequence reads: CASSQGTVEGETQYF. The CDR3 nucleotides read TGTGCCAGCAGCCAAGGTACAGTGGAGGGGGAGACCCAGTACTTC.

V is TRBV30 and J is TRBJ2-1; TRBD2 matches 7 bases. Looked up from germline, CDR1 is GTSNPN and CDR2 is SVGIG (reference sequence). The CDR3 totals 15 residues. V shed 1 base, J shed 3 bases, and the junction held 6 bases outside the gene matches. The CDR3, as DNA: TGTGCCTGGAGTGGGGGAGCGGGATACTACAATGAGCAGTTCTTC. Amino acid sequence: CAWSGGAGYYNEQFF.

CDR3 bases: TGTGCCAGTAGTTGGGGACAGGGCCCCTACGAGCAGTACTTC. Residues: CASSWGQGPYEQYF. The J gene is TRBJ2-7, the V gene TRBV19; 9 nucleotides align to TRBD1. Trimming at V came to 5 bases and at J to 2 bases, leaving 4 bases not matched to a gene. This CDR3 has 14 residues. CDR1 and CDR2 (germline): LNHDA, SQIVND (reference sequence).

The chain employs TRBV6-2 or TRBV6-3 and TRBJ2-1, with 8 bases matching TRBD2. The trim removed 5 bases at V and 6 bases at J, leaving 9 bases unmatched. This CDR3 comprises 15 residues. Germline V gene sequence: CDR1 MNHEY, CDR2 SVGEGT. CDR3: CASSGALAGLNEQFF. CDR3 coding DNA: TGTGCCAGCAGTGGCGCGCTAGCGGGCCTCAATGAGCAGTTCTTC.

The chain couples TRBV2 to TRBJ2-1, with 11 bases aligning to TRBD2. This CDR3 comprises 15 residues. Germline V gives CDR1 SNHLY, CDR2 FYNNEI. V trimming: 6 bases; J trimming: 7 bases; junction bases outside the gene matches: 8. In DNA form, the CDR3 reads TGTGCCAGCAGAGTTACTAGCGGGAGTCTAAATGAGCAGTTCTTC. Translation: CASRVTSGSLNEQFF. Full variable domain (rest looked up from reference TRBV2 and TRBJ2-1): EPEVTQTPSHQVTQMGQEVILRCVPISNHLYFYWYRQILGQKVEFLVSFYNNEISEKSEIFDDQFSVERPDGSNFTLKIRSTKLEDSAMYFCASRVTSGSLNEQFFGPGTRLTVL.

This sequence joins TRBV2 and TRBJ1-5; D may be TRBD1 (5 bases). The CDR3 covers 13 residues. Germline lookup yields CDR1 SNHLY and CDR2 FYNNEI. V lost 8 bases and J lost 4, with 12 bases in between. The CDR3 reads CASLAQGNQPQHF. DNA of the CDR3: TGTGCCAGCTTAGCCCAGGGTAATCAGCCCCAGCATTTT.

The chain carries TRBV30 and TRBJ1-1; D perhaps matches TRBD1 (5 bases). Trimming shortened V by 4 bases and J by 8 bases, and 14 bases separated the two germline ends. The germline gives CDR1 GTSNPN, CDR2 SVGIG (reference sequence). The CDR3 covers 12 residues. CDR3 protein: CAWNGAGGEAFF. CDR3 DNA: TGTGCCTGGAACGGAGCGGGGGGGGAAGCTTTCTTT.